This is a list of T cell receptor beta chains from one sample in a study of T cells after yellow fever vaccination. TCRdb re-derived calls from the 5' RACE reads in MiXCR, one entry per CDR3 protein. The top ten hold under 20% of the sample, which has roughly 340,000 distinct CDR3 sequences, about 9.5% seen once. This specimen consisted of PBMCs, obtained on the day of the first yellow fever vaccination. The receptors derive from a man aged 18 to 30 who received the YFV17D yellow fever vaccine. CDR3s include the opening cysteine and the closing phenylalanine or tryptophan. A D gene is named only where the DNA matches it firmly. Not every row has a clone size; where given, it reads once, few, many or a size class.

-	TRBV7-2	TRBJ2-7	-	TGTGCCAGCAGCTTAAGCGAGGCGGGATTTAACGAGCAGTACTTC	CASSLSEAGFNEQYF
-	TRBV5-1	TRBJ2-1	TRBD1	TGCGCCAGCAGTGGGGACAGCCAGCAGTTCTTC	CASSGDSQQFF
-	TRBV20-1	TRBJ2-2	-	TGCAGTGCTAGATTAGGGGGGACGAACACCGGGGAGCTGTTTTTT	CSARLGGTNTGELFF
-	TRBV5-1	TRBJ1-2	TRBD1	TGCGCCAGCAGCCGCGGGACAGGAAAACTATATGGCTACACCTTC	CASSRGTGKLYGYTF
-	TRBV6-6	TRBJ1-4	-	TGTGCCTCCAGGGAGACTAATGAAAAACTGTTTTTT	CASRETNEKLFF
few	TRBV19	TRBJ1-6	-	TGTGCCAGTACCCACAGGGCTCAGCGACTAAATTCACCCCTCCACTTT	CASTHRAQRLNSPLHF
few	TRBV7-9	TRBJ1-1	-	TGTGCCAGCAGCACGACCGTGGCGGAAGCTTTCTTT	CASSTTVAEAFF
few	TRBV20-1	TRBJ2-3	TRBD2	TGCAGTGCTAGGACTAGCGGGGGAACAGATACGCAGTATTTT	CSARTSGGTDTQYF
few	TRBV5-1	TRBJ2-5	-	TGCGCCAGCAGACGGAGGTCAGGGTACACACAAGAGACCCAGTACTTC	CASRRRSGYTQETQYF
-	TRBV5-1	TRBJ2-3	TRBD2	TGCGCCAGCAGCTTGCCGCGGGGGGGGGGCACAGATACGCAGTATTTT	CASSLPRGGGTDTQYF
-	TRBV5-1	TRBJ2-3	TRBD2	TGCGCCAGCAGCTTGGGCCTAGCGGGGGCCATCACAGATACGCAGTATTTT	CASSLGLAGAITDTQYF
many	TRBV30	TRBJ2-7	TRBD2	TGTGCCTGGAGTGTTCTAGCGGGGGTCTACGAGCAGTACTTC	CAWSVLAGVYEQYF
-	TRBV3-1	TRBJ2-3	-	TGTGCCAGCAGCCAAGATAGCGCAGATACGCAGTATTTT	CASSQDSADTQYF
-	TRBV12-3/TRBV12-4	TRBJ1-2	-	TGTGCCAGCAGTTTTTTGGGGGCTGAGGGCTACACCTTC	CASSFLGAEGYTF
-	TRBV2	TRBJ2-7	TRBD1	TGTGCCAGCCTCCGGGACAGGGCGATTTACGAGCAGTACTTC	CASLRDRAIYEQYF
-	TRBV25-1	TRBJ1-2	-	TGTGCCAGCAGTGATTCCTTTCGGGGATATAACTATGGCTACACCTTC	CASSDSFRGYNYGYTF
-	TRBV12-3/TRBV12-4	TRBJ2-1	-	TGTGCCAGCATCCCGGGCCTAGGTACCTACAATGAGCAGTTCTTC	CASIPGLGTYNEQFF
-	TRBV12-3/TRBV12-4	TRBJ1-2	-	TGTGCCAGCAGTTTTTCCCATAACTATGGCTACACCTTC	CASSFSHNYGYTF
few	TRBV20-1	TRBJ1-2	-	TGCAGTGCTGGAGGACGGGTTGACAGACGGTTCCCGGTGAGGGGCTACACCTTC	CSAGGRVDRRFPVRGYTF
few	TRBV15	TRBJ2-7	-	TGTGCCACCAGCAGAGTTTCCGCCTACGAGCAGTACTTC	CATSRVSAYEQYF
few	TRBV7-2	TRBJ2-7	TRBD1	TGTGCCAGCAGCTTATACGACAGGGGAACCGAGCAGTACTTC	CASSLYDRGTEQYF
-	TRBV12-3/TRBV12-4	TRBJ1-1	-	TGTGCCAGCACTCTACAGCTGAACACTGAAGCTTTCTTT	CASTLQLNTEAFF
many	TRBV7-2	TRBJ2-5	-	TGTGCCAGCAGCTTACAAAGGCGAGAGACCCAGTACTTC	CASSLQRRETQYF
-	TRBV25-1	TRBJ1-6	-	TGTGCCAGCAGTGTACAGGGTTATAATTCACCCCTCCACTTT	CASSVQGYNSPLHF
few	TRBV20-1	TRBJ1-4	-	TGCAGTGCGAAGAAAGGATTCCGGGGTCCTGGAAATGAAAAACTGTTTTTT	CSAKKGFRGPGNEKLFF
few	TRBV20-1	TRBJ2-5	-	TGCAGTGCTAGTAGTGAGACCCAGTACTTC	CSASSETQYF
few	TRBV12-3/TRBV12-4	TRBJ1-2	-	TGTGCCAGCAGTTTCAGGGTAGTACCCATATATGGCTACACCTTC	CASSFRVVPIYGYTF
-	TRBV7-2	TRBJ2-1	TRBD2	TGTGCCAGCAGCTCCTGGGCTAGCGGGGGGGACGAGCAGTTCTTC	CASSSWASGGDEQFF
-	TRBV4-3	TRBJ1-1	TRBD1	TGCGCCAGCAGCCAAGACGGACAGGGCAGCACTGAAGCTTTCTTT	CASSQDGQGSTEAFF
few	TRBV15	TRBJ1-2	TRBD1	TGTGCCACCAGCAGAACTACAGGGGGTAATGGCTACACCTTC	CATSRTTGGNGYTF
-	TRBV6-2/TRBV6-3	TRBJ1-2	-	TGTGCCAGCACCAAGACGGCCAGGAGAGACTTTGGCTACACCTTC	CASTKTARRDFGYTF
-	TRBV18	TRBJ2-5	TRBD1	TGTGCCAGCTCATTCAACAGGGGCCGGGGCGAGACCCAGTACTTC	CASSFNRGRGETQYF
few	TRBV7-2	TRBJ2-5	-	TGTGCCAGCAGCCCCCGTCGGGCCCGATGGGTGGGAGAGACCCAGTACTTC	CASSPRRARWVGETQYF
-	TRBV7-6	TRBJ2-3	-	TGTGCCAGCAGCAAAGCCTGGGGGATCACAGATACGCAGTATTTT	CASSKAWGITDTQYF
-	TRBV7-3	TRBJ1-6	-	TGTGCCAGCAGCTTAGGGGGCAACTATAATTCACCCCTCCACTTT	CASSLGGNYNSPLHF